The 23 T cell receptor beta chains below all came from one sample that was sequenced in a study of liver allograft versus peripheral blood T cells. Across the study: In transplanted livers, T cell receptor repertoires were compared with those found in the recipients' peripheral blood.

TCRdb used MiXCR to reprocess the reads, holding one entry per CDR3 protein. The sample includes roughly 800 distinct CDR3 sequences, approximately 15% seen only once; the top ten take about an eighth. The receptors stem from a human patient who had a liver transplant. Some T cells may be the graft donor's.

This clonotype is termed medium-sized. The chain links TRBV20-1 to TRBJ2-7; TRBD1 might be the D (6 bases). Trimming cost V 6 bases and J 0 bases, with 15 bases left between them. CDR1 is DFQATT, CDR2 SNEGSKA, per germline (reference sequence). This CDR3 is 14 amino acids long. CDR3 protein: CSANRDTSSYEQYF. In DNA, the CDR3 is TGCAGTGCCAACCGGGACACGAGCTCCTACGAGCAGTACTTC.

In its sample, this clonotype was seen once. V usage is TRBV27 and J usage is TRBJ1-2, with 7 bases aligning to TRBD1. This CDR3 is built from 15 residues. After removal of 0 bases from V and 6 bases from J, the junction contained 7 bases not matched to a gene. Germline-derived CDR1 and CDR2 are MNHEY and SMNVEV (reference sequence). CDR3 sequence: CASSLSVEGGNGYTF. The CDR3 DNA reads TGTGCCAGCAGTTTATCGGTAGAAGGGGGCAATGGCTACACCTTC.

This clonotype is medium-sized (0.01 to 0.1%) in the sample. J is TRBJ2-2 and V is TRBV19; D perhaps matches TRBD2 (7 bases). This CDR3 contains 14 residues. In germline, CDR1 is LNHDA, CDR2 SQIVND (reference sequence). V was trimmed by 4 bases and J by 6 bases, leaving 12 bases between them. DNA of the CDR3: TGTGCCAGTAGTACGGGGGGCGCTTCCGGGGAGCTGTTTTTT. It codes for CASSTGGASGELFF.

The V call is TRBV6-2 or TRBV6-3, the J call TRBJ1-6; a weak D match, TRBD1 (6 bases). Germline CDR1 reads MNHEY; CDR2 reads SVGEGT. Trimming pared 2 bases from V and 10 bases from J, leaving 12 bases between. CDR3 size: 14 residues. The chain's CDR3 is CASSYVGGGSPLHF. CDR3 bases: TGTGCCAGCAGTTACGTAGGGGGAGGATCACCCCTCCACTTT.

By frequency in the sample, this clonotype is medium-sized. The CDR3 sequence is CSARDRRRGLDTEAFF. The CDR3 DNA follows: TGCAGTGCTAGAGATCGTAGGAGGGGGCTAGACACTGAAGCTTTCTTT. This chain joins TRBV20-1 and TRBJ1-1; 7 bases align to TRBD1. V lost 0 bases to trimming and J lost 3 bases; unmatched junction nucleotides: 10. CDR3 length: 16 amino acids. CDR1 is DFQATT and CDR2 is SNEGSKA in the germline V gene (reference sequence).

Relative to its sample, this clonotype is medium-sized (0.01 to 0.1%). The rearrangement joins TRBV12-3 or TRBV12-4 to TRBJ2-6; 9 bases agree with TRBD1. The trim removed 6 bases at V and 2 bases at J, leaving 14 bases unmatched. The CDR3 has 19 amino acids. CDR3 in amino acids: CASSELTGGLGTGANVLTF. Written as DNA, the CDR3 is TGTGCCAGCAGCGAGCTGACAGGGGGTTTGGGGACTGGGGCCAACGTCCTGACTTTC.

By frequency in the sample, this clonotype is medium-sized (0.01 to 0.1%). V usage is TRBV6-5 and J usage is TRBJ1-1; D not certain. The V and J ends lost 5 bases and 11 bases respectively, with 12 bases between them. From germline, CDR1 is MNHEY and CDR2 SVGAGI. This CDR3 is built from 11 residues. The CDR3 reads CASSLRVGAFF. The CDR3 DNA is TGTGCCAGCAGTCTAAGGGTGGGGGCTTTCTTT.

This clonotype rates as medium-sized. J is TRBJ2-7 and V is TRBV6-5; a weak D match, TRBD2 (6 bases). V was clipped by 2 bases and J by 2 bases, with 7 bases between them. Germline lookup yields CDR1 MNHEY and CDR2 SVGAGI. The length of the CDR3 is 13 residues. CDR3 DNA sequence: TGTGCCAGCAGTTACCCGGGGGCCTACGAGCAGTACTTC. This encodes CASSYPGAYEQYF.

This clonotype turned up a few times. This sequence joins TRBV3-1 and TRBJ1-5; 11 bases agree with TRBD1. The CDR3 totals 17 residues. The J segment lost 4 bases and the V segment lost 1 base, leaving 6 bases of the junction unmatched. Germline CDR1 LGHDT, CDR2 YNNKEL (reference sequence). For the CDR3, the DNA is TGTGCCAGCAGCCAAGTCTCGGGGACAGGGGGTAATCAGCCCCAGCATTTT. This gives the protein CASSQVSGTGGNQPQHF.

This clonotype has a handful of counts. The chain couples TRBV7-9 to TRBJ2-5; the match to TRBD1 covers 7 bases. CDR3 length equals 15 residues. Germline CDR1 SEHNR, CDR2 FQNEAQ (reference sequence). Trimming cost V 4 bases and J 3 bases; bases outside gene matches: 8. CDR3 loop: CASSSTGRPEETQYF. CDR3 nucleotide sequence: TGTGCCAGCAGCTCGACAGGGCGCCCGGAAGAGACCCAGTACTTC.

This clonotype is judged large. V gene TRBV6-5 combines with J gene TRBJ1-1; D gene unclear. V was clipped by 5 bases and J by 4 bases, with 8 bases between them. Germline V gene sequence: CDR1 MNHEY, CDR2 SVGAGI. The CDR3 has 12 residues. CDR3 nucleotide sequence: TGTGCCAGCAGTGGGGTGGGCACTGAAGCTTTCTTT. The encoded protein is CASSGVGTEAFF.

The V gene is TRBV7-9, the J gene TRBJ1-1; TRBD1 agrees at 7 bases. The germline gives CDR1 SEHNR, CDR2 FQNEAQ (reference sequence). The CDR3 totals 14 residues. V lost 2 bases, J lost 1 base, and 1 base stayed unmatched. CDR3 region: CASSLTGANTEAFF. Here the CDR3 DNA reads TGTGCCAGCAGCTTAACAGGGGCGAACACTGAAGCTTTCTTT.

This clonotype is categorized as large (0.1 to 1%). The chain employs TRBV6-5 and TRBJ1-2, with 10 positions matching TRBD1. CDR3 length equals 15 residues. Germline assignment: CDR1 MNHEY and CDR2 SVGAGI. Unmatched junction bases numbered 4, after V lost 2 bases and J lost 4 bases. In DNA form, the CDR3 reads TGTGCCAGCAGTTACGAGGGACAGGGGATCTATGGCTACACCTTC. Residues: CASSYEGQGIYGYTF.

By frequency in the sample, this clonotype is medium-sized (0.01 to 0.1%). V and J are TRBV27 and TRBJ1-2; the D gene is possibly TRBD1 (5 bases). This CDR3 spans 14 amino acids. Between the trimmed V and J ends, which lost 3 bases and 5 bases, there was a span of 13 bases. The germline gives CDR1 MNHEY, CDR2 SMNVEV (reference sequence). This CDR3 is CASSLTWEGYGYTF. In DNA, the CDR3 is TGTGCCAGCAGTTTGACCTGGGAGGGGTATGGCTACACCTTC.

This clonotype rates as large. Here the CDR3 DNA reads TGTGCCAGTAGTATTCAAGGGGGAGGGAATGAGCAGTTCTTC. This translates into CASSIQGGGNEQFF. The V gene is TRBV19, the J gene TRBJ2-1, with D perhaps matching TRBD2 (7 bases). The CDR3 length is 14 residues. Germline V lookup: CDR1 LNHDA, CDR2 SQIVND (reference sequence). The V end lost 3 bases, the J end lost 7 bases, and 13 bases lay between the germline ends.

This clonotype counts as large. The rearrangement joins TRBV19 to TRBJ2-7; unclear D gene. Germline CDR1 is LNHDA and CDR2 is SQIVND (reference sequence). V lost 3 bases to trimming and J lost 5 bases, with 8 bases between them. The CDR3 consists of 12 residues. CDR3 residues: CASSIIGNEQYF. CDR3 in DNA: TGTGCCAGTAGTATTATAGGGAACGAGCAGTACTTC.

Judged by abundance, this clonotype is medium-sized. V is TRBV27 and J is TRBJ2-7; TRBD1 aligns across 9 bases. The germline gives CDR1 MNHEY, CDR2 SMNVEV (reference sequence). Trimming at V came to 2 bases and at J to 9 bases, leaving 5 bases not matched to a gene. The CDR3 length is 13 residues. The CDR3 is CASSLGTGLGQYF. The CDR3 DNA follows: TGTGCCAGCAGTTTAGGGACAGGGTTGGGGCAGTACTTC.

This clonotype is labeled as large (0.1 to 1%). This chain connects TRBV10-3 to TRBJ2-3; the match to TRBD2 covers 8 bases. From germline, CDR1 is ENHRY and CDR2 SYGVKD. CDR3 size: 15 residues. The V and J ends lost 4 bases and 1 base, in that order; junction bases with no gene match: 4. CDR3 region: CAISGQAGGTDTQYF. In DNA form, the CDR3 reads TGTGCCATCAGTGGTCAAGCGGGGGGCACAGATACGCAGTATTTT.

The CDR3 sequence: CASSLAGRVYEQYF. The CDR3 region has the DNA TGTGCCAGCAGCTTAGCCGGCAGGGTGTACGAGCAGTACTTC. The chain links TRBV7-9 to TRBJ2-7; D is perhaps TRBD1 (5 bases). Germline values: CDR1 SEHNR, CDR2 FQNEAQ (reference sequence). V lost 0 bases, J lost 4 bases, and 10 bases lay in between. This CDR3 spans 14 amino acids.

By sample fraction, this clonotype is medium-sized. This sequence joins TRBV20-1 and TRBJ1-1, with 7 positions matching TRBD1. V was pared by 5 bases and J by 5 bases, with 17 bases of the junction left unmatched. CDR1 is DFQATT and CDR2 is SNEGSKA in the germline V gene (reference sequence). This CDR3 has 16 amino acids. The CDR3 loop is CSAFGTDSRKGTEAFF. The DNA for the CDR3 is TGCAGTGCTTTCGGGACAGATTCCCGTAAGGGGACTGAAGCTTTCTTT.

The chain combines TRBV25-1 with TRBJ2-6; D remains unclear. Trimming took off 6 bases at V and 2 bases at J, with 2 bases between the two ends. The CDR3 is 12 amino acids. The germline CDR1 and CDR2 sequences are MGHDK and SYGVNS. CDR3 bases: TGTGCCAGCAGGGCTGGGGCCAACGTCCTGACTTTC. Residues: CASRAGANVLTF.

By share, this clonotype counts as medium-sized (0.01 to 0.1%). The V and J genes are TRBV28 and TRBJ1-1; the D is unclear. The germline V and J ends were trimmed by 9 bases and 7 bases, with 9 bases remaining between them. This CDR3 is 10 amino acids long. The germline gives CDR1 MDHEN, CDR2 SYDVKM. CDR3 in amino acids: CASRTHEAFF. The CDR3 DNA follows: TGTGCCAGTAGGACGCATGAAGCTTTCTTT.

In regard to this clonotype: A far larger clone is just one base off, so this is likely a read error. The genes are TRBV6-1 and TRBJ1-2, with D maybe TRBD1 (5 bases). Looked up from germline, CDR1 is MNHNS and CDR2 is SASEGT. The length of the CDR3 is 12 residues. V lost 6 bases, J lost 8 bases, and 13 bases lay in between. In DNA form, the CDR3 reads TGTGCCAGCAGGTCCGAGGGGACGGGCTACACCTTC. Translating it yields CASRSEGTGYTF.